Sequencing of this TCR beta chain was carried out in a study of regulatory T cells in long-lasting Graves disease (dated by TCRdb to the early 2020s). Study-level background: Persistent Graves' disease meant more than 5 years of antithyroid drug treatment with TSH receptor autoantibodies that stayed positive. This study used TCR sequencing and RNA sequencing of peripheral blood to compare persistent Graves' disease patients against newly diagnosed Graves' disease patients. In the clinical cohort, patients with persistent Graves' disease had used antithyroid drugs for an average of approximately eleven years. The study was registered as a clinical trial and conducted in China. A total of 33 samples were covered by TCR sequencing, comprising some 13 persistent and 20 or so newly diagnosed Graves' disease patients.

The library was made by multiplex PCR. The listed sequencing device is Illumina HiSeq 4000. To build TCR beta libraries, CDR3 regions were amplified by Arm-PCR using iRepertoire HTBI primers. Before sequencing, the PCR products underwent gel purification. Regarding the original processing steps: Gene usage analysis of CDR3 amino acid clonotypes relied on the 62 TRBV and about 13 TRBJ segments identified across samples. COPE and FqMerger were used to merge the filtered high-quality paired reads into contigs. Contigs were aligned with BLAST to IMGT TRBV, TRBD and TRBJ reference genes, and CDR3 was defined per IMGT. Any clonotype with a frequency above 0.1% was classified as a highly expanded clone. Shannon entropy was used to measure repertoire diversity, and the Gini coefficient was used to measure V-J evenness. Clonotypes shared by more than one individual were considered public. TCRdb passed the public sequencing reads through fastp at Q25 and MiXCR, retaining productive beta sequences. Rows with a matching CDR3 protein are joined into one entry that keeps the most common DNA and genes. The V and J calls shown here were made by TCRdb, not taken from the authors' results. In this sample the table shows 420,000 or so distinct CDR3 sequences, about a quarter of which occur a single time. Of the sample, 26% is held by the ten largest clones.

The full study reports these points: Because the primary lesion, thyroid tissue, could not be accessed, the study looked at peripheral blood alone. Preferential use of TRBV28, TRBJ1-2 and TRBJ2-5 was observed in persistent disease, whereas TRBV20-1 and TRBJ2-1 were favored in newly diagnosed disease. Persistent Graves' disease patients showed lower TCR Shannon entropy and fewer highly expanded clones than newly diagnosed patients, suggesting clonal expansion. The small sample size was acknowledged by the authors as a limitation that may reduce accuracy. Only the TCR beta chain was sequenced and analyzed. Persistent patients shared more public clonotypes among themselves (under 3,000) than newly diagnosed patients did (approximately 970).

This clonotype was seen only a few times. The antigen this receptor binds is unknown. No base-level quality is on record; no much larger clone is a single base apart. Trimming at the junction amounts to 1 base on V and 7 bases on J, and the germline ends lie 14 bases apart. Sequences DFQATT (CDR1) and SNEGSKA (CDR2) are obtained from the germline V gene (reference sequence). The CDR3 runs 14 residues from the cysteine to the phenylalanine. The DNA shown is the 42-base CDR3, in frame from base 1. This specimen's time point label, interpreted: persistent/refractory GD, antithyroid drugs over 5 years with positive TRAb. For both TCR sequencing and RNA sequencing, RNA was extracted from PBMCs using TRIzol. The diagnosis of Graves' disease followed American Thyroid Association guidelines. Patients were recruited from an endocrinology department in Xi'an, China. Each patient gave approximately 10 milliliters of peripheral blood, collected in an EDTA anticoagulant tube. Ficoll Paque Plus density gradient separation was used to isolate PBMCs, and no further T cell sorting was done. An Agilent 2100 Bioanalyzer and agarose gel were used to check RNA quality, and a NanoDrop 2000 was used to measure RNA concentration.

Sample: peripheral blood mononuclear cells (PBMCs), taken when the disease was refractory, from a patient treated with antithyroid drugs. Recombination connected TRBV20-1 to TRBJ1-5; TRBD1 is possibly the D segment (5 matching bases). This receptor was identified in a female donor with Graves disease. The CDR3 in this case is CSARGGESGQPQHF. The sequenced DNA: TGCAGTGCTAGAGGGGGGGAGTCGGGCCAGCCCCAGCATTTT.